Below, 9 T cell receptor beta chains from the same sample are listed, as sequenced in a study of T cells in women clearing cervical HPV infection. TCRdb's table, derived via immunoSEQ multiplex PCR, lists solely in-frame clones and lacks some. Its table lists under 45,000 clones. Material for sequencing was blood buffy coat. All receptors come from a woman between 18 and 69 years old with a cervical HPV16 infection that either progressed to CIN3+ or cleared (not recorded which).

For this clone: Coverage ceases 3 residues before the CDR3 finishes, and the germline J gene fills in the end. This chain joins TRBV18 and TRBJ2-1; TRBD1 agrees at 9 bases. V lost 3 bases and J lost 4; bases outside the gene matches: 4. The CDR3 runs to 15 residues. CDR1 KGHSH and CDR2 LQKENI come from the germline V gene. Incomplete CDR3 DNA: TGTGCCAGCTCACCTCTCGGACAGGGGTACAATGAG. It is translated as CASSPLGQGYNE. The full CDR3 protein reads CASSPLGQGYNEQFF.

To note about this clone: From the germline J gene comes the end of the CDR3, since the read stops 3 residues before it. The chain links TRBV7-2 to TRBJ2-2; possible D gene TRBD1, 6 bases. CDR3 length: 13 amino acids. V lost 5 bases and J 6 bases, leaving 10 bases between the germline ends. Looked up from germline, CDR1 is SGHTA and CDR2 is FQGNSA. Here the CDR3 reads CASSPYRAGELFF. The CDR3 DNA, read in part, is TGTGCCAGCAGCCCCTACAGGGCCGGGGAG.

Turning to this clone: With the read ending 3 residues before the CDR3 end, the germline J gene is used to fill in that end. V gene TRBV7-2 combines with J gene TRBJ2-5; weak D call: TRBD2 (5 bases). The CDR3 runs 13 residues. Germline V gives CDR1 SGHTA, CDR2 FQGNSA. Deletions cut 4 bases from V and 7 bases from J, with 13 bases between. Partial CDR3 DNA: TGTGCCAGCAGCTCCGGACTTCTGGGGACC. Translated: CASSSGLLGT. The whole CDR3 sequence is CASSSGLLGTQYF.

On this clone: The read is 3 residues too short to cover the CDR3 end, so that end is filled in from the germline J gene. The V gene is TRBV9, the J gene TRBJ2-7; tentative D call: TRBD2 (5 bases). Trimming removed 0 bases at V and 3 bases at J, with 13 bases between. Germline V gives CDR1 SGDLS, CDR2 YYNGEE. This CDR3 comprises 15 residues. The sequenced CDR3 bases are TGTGCCAGCAGCGTAGGGACCTCCGGGGACTACGAG. Its translation is CASSVGTSGDYE. The entire CDR3 protein reads CASSVGTSGDYEQYF.

Notes on this clone: Sequencing ends 3 residues short of the CDR3 end; the germline J gene provides the rest. The rearrangement joins TRBV10-3 to TRBJ2-1; 11 nucleotides agree with TRBD2. Germline V gene lookup returns CDR1 ENHRY and CDR2 SYGVKD. Unmatched junction bases numbered 9, after V lost 2 bases and J lost 9 bases. This CDR3 contains 16 residues. The covered CDR3 bases are TGTGCCATCAGTGAGGGACTAGCGGGCCCAACGGGTGAG. The encoded protein is CAISEGLAGPTGE. The whole CDR3 reads CAISEGLAGPTGEQFF.

As for this clone: The CDR3 end falls 3 residues outside the read, so it is completed with the germline J gene. The chain employs TRBV10-2 and TRBJ1-2; 7 bases line up with TRBD1. The CDR3 runs 13 residues. The ends lost 6 bases at V and 5 bases at J; junction bases unmatched: 6. Germline lookup yields CDR1 WSHSY and CDR2 SAAADI. Here the CDR3 reads CASRRQGAYGYTF. The DNA read from the CDR3 is TGCGCCAGCAGACGACAGGGAGCATATGGC.

For this clone: The observed sequence ends 3 residues before the CDR3 terminus, with the missing tail filled in from the germline J gene. The chain employs TRBV29-1 and TRBJ1-1; TRBD1 might be the D (5 bases). Germline V gene data show CDR1 as SQVTM and CDR2 as ANQGSEA. There are 11 residues in the CDR3. V was shortened by 6 bases and J by 3 bases, with 8 bases between the two germline ends. The CDR3 protein is CSVGTYTEAFF. The CDR3 DNA, read in part, is TGCAGCGTGGGGACTTACACTGAA.

As to this clone: The CDR3 goes on 3 residues after the read ends, and that part is filled in from the germline J gene. J is TRBJ1-4 and V is TRBV19; TRBD1 matches 9 bases. This CDR3 has 14 amino acids. Germline V CDR1 and CDR2: LNHDA, SQIVND (reference sequence). The DNA read from the CDR3 is TGTGCCAGTAGTCTTGGACAGGGGAATTCACCA. Translated, it gives CASSLGQGNSP. The CDR3 in full is CASSLGQGNSPLFF.

Of note for this clone: The CDR3 is cut off 3 residues early in the read; its end comes from the germline J gene. The chain is built from TRBV18 and TRBJ2-1; TRBD2 aligns across 7 bases. This CDR3 has 16 residues. Trimming removed 6 bases from V and 4 bases from J; junction bases left unmatched: 12. Germline CDR1 KGHSH, CDR2 LQKENI. CDR3 DNA (partial): TGTGCCAGCTCCCGCACCAGCGGGGACCCATACAATGAG. This gives the protein CASSRTSGDPYNE. The full CDR3 protein is CASSRTSGDPYNEQFF.